This T cell receptor beta chain is drawn from a study of T cells after yellow fever vaccination. Study-level results: It was the secondary response that reached its peak faster, day 5 versus 15, but it was weaker.

Points on this clonotype: Its antigen remains unknown.

CDR3 length: 16 residues. In germline, CDR1 is SGDLS, CDR2 YYNGEE. V lost 0 bases, J lost 9 bases, and 12 bases stayed unmatched. TCRdb re-called the 5' RACE reads with MiXCR, one entry per CDR3 protein. The sample contains some 550,000 distinct CDR3 sequences, 15% to 20% of which appear only once. The TCR comes from a man younger than 40 who received the YFV17D yellow fever vaccine. The V gene is TRBV9, the J gene TRBJ2-1; 7 bases align to TRBD2. The sample consisted of PBMCs, taken 15 days after the yellow fever booster vaccination. CDR3 sequence: CASSVGPTGRPGEQFF. CDR3 bases: TGTGCCAGCAGCGTAGGCCCGACCGGGAGGCCCGGTGAGCAGTTCTTC.